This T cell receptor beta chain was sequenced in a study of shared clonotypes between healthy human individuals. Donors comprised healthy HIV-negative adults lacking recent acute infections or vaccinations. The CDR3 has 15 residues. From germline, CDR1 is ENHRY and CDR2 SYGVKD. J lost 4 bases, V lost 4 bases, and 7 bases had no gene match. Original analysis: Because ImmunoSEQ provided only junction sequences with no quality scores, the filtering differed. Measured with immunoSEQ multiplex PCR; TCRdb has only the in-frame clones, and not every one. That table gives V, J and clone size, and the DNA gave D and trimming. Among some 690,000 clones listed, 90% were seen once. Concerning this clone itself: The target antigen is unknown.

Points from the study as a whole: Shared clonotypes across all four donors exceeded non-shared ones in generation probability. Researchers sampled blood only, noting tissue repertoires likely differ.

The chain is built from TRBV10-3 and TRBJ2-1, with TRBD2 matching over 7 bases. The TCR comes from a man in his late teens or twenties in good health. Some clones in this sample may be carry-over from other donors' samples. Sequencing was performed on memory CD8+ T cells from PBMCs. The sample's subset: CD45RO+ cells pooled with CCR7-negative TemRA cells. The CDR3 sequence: CAISGGGANYNEQFF. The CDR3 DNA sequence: TGTGCCATCAGTGGGGGGGGAGCCAATTACAATGAGCAGTTCTTC.